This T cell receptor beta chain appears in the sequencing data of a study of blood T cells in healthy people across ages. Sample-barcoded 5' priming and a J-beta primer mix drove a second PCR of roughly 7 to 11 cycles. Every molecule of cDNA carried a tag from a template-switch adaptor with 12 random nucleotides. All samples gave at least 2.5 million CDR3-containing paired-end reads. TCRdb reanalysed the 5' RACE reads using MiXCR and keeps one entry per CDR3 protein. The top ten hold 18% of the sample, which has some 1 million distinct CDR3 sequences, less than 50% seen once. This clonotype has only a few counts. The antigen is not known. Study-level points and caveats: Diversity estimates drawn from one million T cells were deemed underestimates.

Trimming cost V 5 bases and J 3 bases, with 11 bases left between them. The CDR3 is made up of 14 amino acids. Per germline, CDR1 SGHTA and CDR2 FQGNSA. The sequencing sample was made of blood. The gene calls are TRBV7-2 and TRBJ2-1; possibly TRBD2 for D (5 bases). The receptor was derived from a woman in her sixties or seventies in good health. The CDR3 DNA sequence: TGTGCCAGCAGCCAAACCCGGGACTACAATGAGCAGTTCTTC. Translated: CASSQTRDYNEQFF. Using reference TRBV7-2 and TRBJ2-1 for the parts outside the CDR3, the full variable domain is GAGVSQSPSNKVTEKGKDVELRCDPISGHTALYWYRQSLGQGLEFLIYFQGNSAPDKSGLPSDRFSAERTGGSVSTLTIQRTQQEDSAVYLCASSQTRDYNEQFFGPGTRLTVL.